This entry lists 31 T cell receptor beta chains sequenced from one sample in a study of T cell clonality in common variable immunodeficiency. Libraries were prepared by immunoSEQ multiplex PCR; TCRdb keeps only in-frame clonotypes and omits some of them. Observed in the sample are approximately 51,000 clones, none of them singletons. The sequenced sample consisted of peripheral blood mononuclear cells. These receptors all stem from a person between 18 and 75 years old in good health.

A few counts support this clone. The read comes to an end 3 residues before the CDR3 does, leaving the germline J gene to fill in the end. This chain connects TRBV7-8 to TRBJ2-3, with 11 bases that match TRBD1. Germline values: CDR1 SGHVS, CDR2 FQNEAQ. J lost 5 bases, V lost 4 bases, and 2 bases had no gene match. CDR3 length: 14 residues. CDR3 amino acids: CASSSGQGGDTQYF. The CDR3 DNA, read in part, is TGTGCCAGCAGCTCGGGACAGGGGGGAGATACG.

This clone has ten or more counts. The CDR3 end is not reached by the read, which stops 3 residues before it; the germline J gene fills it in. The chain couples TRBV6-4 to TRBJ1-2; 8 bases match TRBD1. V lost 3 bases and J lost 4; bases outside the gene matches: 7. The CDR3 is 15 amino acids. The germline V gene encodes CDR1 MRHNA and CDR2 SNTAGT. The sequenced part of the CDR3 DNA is TGTGCCAGCAGTGAGAGCGCAGGGGGCTCCTATGGC. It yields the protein CASSESAGGSYG. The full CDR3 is CASSESAGGSYGYTF.

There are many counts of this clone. The DNA read from the CDR3 is TGTGCCAGCAGTGAAGCCGCTGGGACAGTGAGAAACACC. It translates to CASSEAAGTVRNT. The entire CDR3 reads CASSEAAGTVRNTIYF. This sequence joins TRBV6-1 and TRBJ1-3; 7 bases are shared with TRBD1. The read comes to an end 3 residues before the CDR3 does, leaving the germline J gene to fill in the end. The CDR3 sequence is 16 residues long. In germline, CDR1 is MNHNS, CDR2 SASEGT. V dropped 0 bases and J dropped 5; count of bases not matched to a gene: 7.

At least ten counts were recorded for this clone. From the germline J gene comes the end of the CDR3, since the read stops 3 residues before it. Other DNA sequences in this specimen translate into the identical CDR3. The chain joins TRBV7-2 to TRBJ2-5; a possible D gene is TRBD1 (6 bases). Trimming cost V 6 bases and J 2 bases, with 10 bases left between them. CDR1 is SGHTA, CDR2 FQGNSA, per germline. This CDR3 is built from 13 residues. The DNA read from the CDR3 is TGTGCCAGCAGTTACAGGGTTCAAGAGACC. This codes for CASSYRVQET. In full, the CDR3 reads CASSYRVQETQYF.

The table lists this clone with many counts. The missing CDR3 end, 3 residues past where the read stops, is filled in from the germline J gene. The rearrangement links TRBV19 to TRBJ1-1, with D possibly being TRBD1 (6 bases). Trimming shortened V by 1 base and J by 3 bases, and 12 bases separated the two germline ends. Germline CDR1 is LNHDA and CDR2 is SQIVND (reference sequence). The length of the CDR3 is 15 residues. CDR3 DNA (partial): TGTGCCAGTAGTATAGGGAGGACAGAGTACACTGAA. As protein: CASSIGRTEYTE. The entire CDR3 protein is CASSIGRTEYTEAFF. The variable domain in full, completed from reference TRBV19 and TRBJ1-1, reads DGGITQSPKYLFRKEGQNVTLSCEQNLNHDAMYWYRQDPGQGLRLIYYSQIVNDFQKGDIAEGYSVSREKKESFPLTVTSAQKNPTAFYLCASSIGRTEYTEAFFGQGTRLTVV.

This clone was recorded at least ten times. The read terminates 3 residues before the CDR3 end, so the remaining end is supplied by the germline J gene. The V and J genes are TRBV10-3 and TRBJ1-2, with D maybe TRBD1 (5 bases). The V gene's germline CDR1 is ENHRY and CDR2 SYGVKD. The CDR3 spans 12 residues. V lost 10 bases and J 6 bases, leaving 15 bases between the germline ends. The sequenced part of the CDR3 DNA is TGTGCCAGCGGGGACGGCGCACATGGC. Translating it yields CASGDGAHG. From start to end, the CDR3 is CASGDGAHGYTF.

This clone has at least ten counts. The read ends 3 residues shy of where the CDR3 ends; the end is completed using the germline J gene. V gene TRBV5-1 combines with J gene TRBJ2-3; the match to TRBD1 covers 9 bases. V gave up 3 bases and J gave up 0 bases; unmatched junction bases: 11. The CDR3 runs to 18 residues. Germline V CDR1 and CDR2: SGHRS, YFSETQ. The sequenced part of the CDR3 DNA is TGCGCCAGCAGCTCGCCGGGACAGGGTTTAAGGAGCACAGATACG. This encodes CASSSPGQGLRSTDT. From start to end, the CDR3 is CASSSPGQGLRSTDTQYF.

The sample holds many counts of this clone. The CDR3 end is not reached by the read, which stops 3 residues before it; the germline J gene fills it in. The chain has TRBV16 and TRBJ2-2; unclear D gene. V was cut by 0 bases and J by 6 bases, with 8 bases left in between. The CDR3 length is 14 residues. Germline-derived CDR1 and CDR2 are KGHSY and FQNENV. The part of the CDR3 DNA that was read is TGTGCCAGCAGCCAATCAGGGCAGGCCGGGGAG. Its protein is CASSQSGQAGE. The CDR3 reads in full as CASSQSGQAGELFF.

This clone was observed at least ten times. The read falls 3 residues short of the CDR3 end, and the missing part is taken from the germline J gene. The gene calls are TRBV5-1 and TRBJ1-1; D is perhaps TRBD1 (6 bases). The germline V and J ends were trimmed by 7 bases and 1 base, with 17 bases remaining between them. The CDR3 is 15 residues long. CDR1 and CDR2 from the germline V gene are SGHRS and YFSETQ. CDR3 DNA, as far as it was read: TGCGCCAGCCGTTATGACGGACAGCCGAACACTGAA. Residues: CASRYDGQPNTE. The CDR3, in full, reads CASRYDGQPNTEAFF.

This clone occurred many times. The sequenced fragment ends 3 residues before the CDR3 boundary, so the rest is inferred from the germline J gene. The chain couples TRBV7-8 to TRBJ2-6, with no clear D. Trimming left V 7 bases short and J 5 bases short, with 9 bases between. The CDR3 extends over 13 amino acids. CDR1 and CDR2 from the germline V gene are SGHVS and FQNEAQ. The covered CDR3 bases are TGTGCCAGCACTTCTCCCCGGGCCAACGTC. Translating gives CASTSPRANV. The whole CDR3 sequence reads CASTSPRANVLTF. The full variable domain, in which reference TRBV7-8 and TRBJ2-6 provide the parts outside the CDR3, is GAGVSQSPRYKVAKRGQDVALRCDPISGHVSLFWYQQALGQGPEFLTYFQNEAQLDKSGLPSDRFFAERPEGSVSTLKIQRTQQEDSAVYLCASTSPRANVLTFGAGSRLTVL.

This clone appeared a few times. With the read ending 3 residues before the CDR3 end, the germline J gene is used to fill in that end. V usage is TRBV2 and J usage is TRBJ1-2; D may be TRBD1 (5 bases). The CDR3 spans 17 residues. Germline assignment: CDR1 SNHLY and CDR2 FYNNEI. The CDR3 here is CASGGLPGTASLAGYTF. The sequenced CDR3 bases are TGTGCCAGCGGCGGACTACCCGGGACGGCTTCATTAGCCGGC.

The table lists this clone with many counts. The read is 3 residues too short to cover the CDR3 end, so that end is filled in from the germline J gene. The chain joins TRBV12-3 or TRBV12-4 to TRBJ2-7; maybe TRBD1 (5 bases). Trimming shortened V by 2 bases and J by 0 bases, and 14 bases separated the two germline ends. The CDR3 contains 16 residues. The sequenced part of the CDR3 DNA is TGTGCCAGCAGTTTAATGGGGCTTCTTAGCTCCTACGAG. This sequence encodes CASSLMGLLSSYE. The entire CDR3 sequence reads CASSLMGLLSSYEQYF.

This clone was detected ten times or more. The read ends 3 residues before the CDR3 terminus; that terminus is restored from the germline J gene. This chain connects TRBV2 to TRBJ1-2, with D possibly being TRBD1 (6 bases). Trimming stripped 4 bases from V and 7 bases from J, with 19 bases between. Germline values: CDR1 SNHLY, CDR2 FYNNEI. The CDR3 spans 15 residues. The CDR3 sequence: CASSAAGTSLSGYTF. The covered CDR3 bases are TGTGCCAGCAGTGCGGCCGGGACATCTCTCTCTGGC.

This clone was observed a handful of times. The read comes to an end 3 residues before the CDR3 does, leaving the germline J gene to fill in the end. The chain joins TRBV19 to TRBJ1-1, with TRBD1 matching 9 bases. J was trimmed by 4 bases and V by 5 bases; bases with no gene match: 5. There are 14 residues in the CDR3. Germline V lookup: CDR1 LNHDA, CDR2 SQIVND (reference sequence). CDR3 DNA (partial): TGTGCCAGTAGTGGGGGACAGGGAAGCACTGAA. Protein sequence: CASSGGQGSTE. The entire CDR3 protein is CASSGGQGSTEAFF.

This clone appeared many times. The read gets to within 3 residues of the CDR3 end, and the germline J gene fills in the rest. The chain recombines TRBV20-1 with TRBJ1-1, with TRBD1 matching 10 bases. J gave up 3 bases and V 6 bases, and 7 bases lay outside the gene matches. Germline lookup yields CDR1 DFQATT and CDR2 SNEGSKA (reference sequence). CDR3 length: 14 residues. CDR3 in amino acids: CSAPDRGLDTEAFF. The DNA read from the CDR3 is TGCAGTGCCCCAGACAGGGGGCTGGACACTGAA.

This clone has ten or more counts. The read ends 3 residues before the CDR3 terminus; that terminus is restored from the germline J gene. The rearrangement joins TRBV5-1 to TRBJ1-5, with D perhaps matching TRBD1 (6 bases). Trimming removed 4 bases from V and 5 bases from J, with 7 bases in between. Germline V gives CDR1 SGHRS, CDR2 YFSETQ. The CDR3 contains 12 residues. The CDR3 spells CASSEGDQPQHF. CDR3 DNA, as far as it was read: TGCGCCAGCAGCGAGGGGGATCAGCCC.

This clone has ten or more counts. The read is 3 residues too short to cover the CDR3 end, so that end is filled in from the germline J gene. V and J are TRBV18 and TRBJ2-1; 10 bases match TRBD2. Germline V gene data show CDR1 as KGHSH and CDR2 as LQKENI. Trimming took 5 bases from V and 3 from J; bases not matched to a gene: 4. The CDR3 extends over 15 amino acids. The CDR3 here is CASSETSGYYNEQFF. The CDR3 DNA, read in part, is TGTGCCAGCTCAGAGACTAGCGGGTACTACAATGAG. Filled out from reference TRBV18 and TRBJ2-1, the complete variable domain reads NAGVMQNPRHLVRRRGQEARLRCSPMKGHSHVYWYRQLPEEGLKFMVYLQKENIIDESGMPKERFSAEFPKEGPSILRIQQVVRGDSAAYFCASSETSGYYNEQFFGPGTRLTVL.

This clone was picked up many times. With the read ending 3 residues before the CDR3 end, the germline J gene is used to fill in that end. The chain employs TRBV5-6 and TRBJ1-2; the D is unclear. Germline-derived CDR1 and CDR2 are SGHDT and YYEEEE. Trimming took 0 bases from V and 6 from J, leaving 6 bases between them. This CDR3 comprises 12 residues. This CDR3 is CASSLAGDGYTF. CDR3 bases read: TGTGCCAGCAGCTTGGCCGGGGATGGC.

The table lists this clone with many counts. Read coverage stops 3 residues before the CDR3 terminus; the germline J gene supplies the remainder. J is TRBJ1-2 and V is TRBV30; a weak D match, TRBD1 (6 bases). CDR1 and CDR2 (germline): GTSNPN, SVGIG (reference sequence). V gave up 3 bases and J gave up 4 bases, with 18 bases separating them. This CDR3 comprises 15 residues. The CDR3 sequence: CAWRAEGGQRYGYTF. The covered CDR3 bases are TGTGCCTGGAGAGCTGAGGGGGGGCAACGCTATGGC.

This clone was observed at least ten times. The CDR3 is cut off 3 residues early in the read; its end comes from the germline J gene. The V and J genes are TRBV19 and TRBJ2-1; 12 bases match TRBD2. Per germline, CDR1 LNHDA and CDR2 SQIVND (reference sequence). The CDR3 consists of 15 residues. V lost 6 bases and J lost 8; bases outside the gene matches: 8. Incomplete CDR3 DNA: TGTGCCAGTAGCCTACTAGCGGGGGGCGTTGATGAG. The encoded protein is CASSLLAGGVDE. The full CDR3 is CASSLLAGGVDEQFF. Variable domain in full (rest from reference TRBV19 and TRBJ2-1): DGGITQSPKYLFRKEGQNVTLSCEQNLNHDAMYWYRQDPGQGLRLIYYSQIVNDFQKGDIAEGYSVSREKKESFPLTVTSAQKNPTAFYLCASSLLAGGVDEQFFGPGTRLTVL.

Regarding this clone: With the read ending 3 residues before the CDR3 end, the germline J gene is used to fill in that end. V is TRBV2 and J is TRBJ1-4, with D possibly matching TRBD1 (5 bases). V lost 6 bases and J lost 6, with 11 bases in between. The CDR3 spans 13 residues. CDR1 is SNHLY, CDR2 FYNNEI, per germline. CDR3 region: CASRGQRHEKLFF. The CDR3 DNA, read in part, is TGTGCCAGCAGGGGGCAGAGACATGAAAAA. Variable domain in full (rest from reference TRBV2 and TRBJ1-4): EPEVTQTPSHQVTQMGQEVILRCVPISNHLYFYWYRQILGQKVEFLVSFYNNEISEKSEIFDDQFSVERPDGSNFTLKIRSTKLEDSAMYFCASRGQRHEKLFFGSGTQLSVL.

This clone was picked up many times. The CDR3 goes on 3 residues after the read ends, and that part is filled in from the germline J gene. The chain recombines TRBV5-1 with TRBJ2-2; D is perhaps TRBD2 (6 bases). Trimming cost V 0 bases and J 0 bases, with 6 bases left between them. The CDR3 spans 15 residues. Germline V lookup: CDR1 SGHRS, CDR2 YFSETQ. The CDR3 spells CASSLGGANTGELFF. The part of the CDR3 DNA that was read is TGCGCCAGCAGCTTGGGGGGGGCGAACACCGGGGAG.

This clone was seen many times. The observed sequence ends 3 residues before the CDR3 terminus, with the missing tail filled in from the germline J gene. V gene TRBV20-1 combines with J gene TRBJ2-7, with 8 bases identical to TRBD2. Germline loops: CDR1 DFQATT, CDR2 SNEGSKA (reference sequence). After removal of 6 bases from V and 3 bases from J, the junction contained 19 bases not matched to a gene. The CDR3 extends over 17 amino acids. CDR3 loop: CSANLRGGSGGLYEQYF. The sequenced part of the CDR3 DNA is TGCAGTGCCAACCTAAGGGGCGGGTCGGGGGGGCTCTACGAG.

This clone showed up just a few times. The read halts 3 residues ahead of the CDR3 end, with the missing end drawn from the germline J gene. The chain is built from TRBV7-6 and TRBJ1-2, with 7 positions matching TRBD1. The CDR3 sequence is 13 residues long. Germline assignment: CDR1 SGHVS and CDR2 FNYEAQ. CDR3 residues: CASSQGQQYDYTF. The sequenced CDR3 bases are TGTGCCAGCAGCCAGGGACAGCAATACGAC.

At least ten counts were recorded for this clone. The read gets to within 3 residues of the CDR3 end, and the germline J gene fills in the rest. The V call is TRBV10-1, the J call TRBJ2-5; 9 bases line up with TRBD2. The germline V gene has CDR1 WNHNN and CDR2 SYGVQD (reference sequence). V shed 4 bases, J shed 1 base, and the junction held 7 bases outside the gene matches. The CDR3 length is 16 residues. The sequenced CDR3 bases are TGCGCCAGCAGTGGACAAGCGGGGGGCGGCCAAGAGACC. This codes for CASSGQAGGGQET. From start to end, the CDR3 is CASSGQAGGGQETQYF.

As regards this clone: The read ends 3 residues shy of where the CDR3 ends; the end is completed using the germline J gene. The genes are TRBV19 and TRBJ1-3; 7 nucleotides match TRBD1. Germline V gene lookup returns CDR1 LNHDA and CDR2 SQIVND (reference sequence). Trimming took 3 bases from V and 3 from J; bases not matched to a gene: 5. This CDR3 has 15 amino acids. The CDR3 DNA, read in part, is TGTGCCAGTAGTATGGATGACAGGGTTGGAAACACC. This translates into CASSMDDRVGNT. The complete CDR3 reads CASSMDDRVGNTIYF.

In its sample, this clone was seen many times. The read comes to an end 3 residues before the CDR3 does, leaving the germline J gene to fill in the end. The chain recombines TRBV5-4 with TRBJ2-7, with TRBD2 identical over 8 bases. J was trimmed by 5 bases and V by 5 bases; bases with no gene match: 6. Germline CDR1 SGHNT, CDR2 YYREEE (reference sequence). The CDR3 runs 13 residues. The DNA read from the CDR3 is TGTGCCAGCAGTCGGGCGGGGGGAAACGAG. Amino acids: CASSRAGGNE. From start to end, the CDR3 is CASSRAGGNEQYF. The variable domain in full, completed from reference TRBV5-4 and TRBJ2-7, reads ETGVTQSPTHLIKTRGQQVTLRCSSQSGHNTVSWYQQALGQGPQFIFQYYREEENGRGNFPPRFSGLQFPNYSSELNVNALELDDSALYLCASSRAGGNEQYFGPGTRLTVT.

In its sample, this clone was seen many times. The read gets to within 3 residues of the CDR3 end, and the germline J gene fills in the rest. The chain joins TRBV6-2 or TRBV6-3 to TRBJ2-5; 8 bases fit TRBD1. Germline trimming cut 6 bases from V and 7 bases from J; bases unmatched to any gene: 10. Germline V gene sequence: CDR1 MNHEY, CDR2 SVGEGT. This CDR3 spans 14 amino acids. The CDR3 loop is CASSHQNRGLTQYF. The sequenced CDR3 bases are TGTGCCAGCAGCCACCAAAACAGGGGGTTGACC.

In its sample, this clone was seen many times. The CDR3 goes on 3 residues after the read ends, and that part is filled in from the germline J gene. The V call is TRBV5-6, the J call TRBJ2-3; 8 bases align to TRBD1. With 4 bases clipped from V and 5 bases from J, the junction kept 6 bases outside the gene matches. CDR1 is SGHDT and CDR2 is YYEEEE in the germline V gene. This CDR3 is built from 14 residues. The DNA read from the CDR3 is TGTGCCAGCAGCACTAAAGACAGGGGAGATACG. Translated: CASSTKDRGDT. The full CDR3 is CASSTKDRGDTQYF.

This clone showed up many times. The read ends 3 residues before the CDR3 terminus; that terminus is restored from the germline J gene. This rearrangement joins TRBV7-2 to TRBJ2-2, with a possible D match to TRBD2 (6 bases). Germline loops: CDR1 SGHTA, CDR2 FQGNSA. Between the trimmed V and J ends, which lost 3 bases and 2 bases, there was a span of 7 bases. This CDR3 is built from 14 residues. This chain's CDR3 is CASSFGGNTGELFF. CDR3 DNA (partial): TGTGCCAGCAGCTTCGGGGGTAACACCGGGGAG.

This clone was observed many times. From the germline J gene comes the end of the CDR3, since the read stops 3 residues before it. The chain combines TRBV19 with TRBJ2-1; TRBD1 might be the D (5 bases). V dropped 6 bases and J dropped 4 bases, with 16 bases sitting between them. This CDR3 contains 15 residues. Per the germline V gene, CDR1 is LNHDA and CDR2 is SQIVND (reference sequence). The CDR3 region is CASRDITLSYNEQFF. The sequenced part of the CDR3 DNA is TGTGCCAGTAGGGACATTACCCTCTCATACAATGAG.